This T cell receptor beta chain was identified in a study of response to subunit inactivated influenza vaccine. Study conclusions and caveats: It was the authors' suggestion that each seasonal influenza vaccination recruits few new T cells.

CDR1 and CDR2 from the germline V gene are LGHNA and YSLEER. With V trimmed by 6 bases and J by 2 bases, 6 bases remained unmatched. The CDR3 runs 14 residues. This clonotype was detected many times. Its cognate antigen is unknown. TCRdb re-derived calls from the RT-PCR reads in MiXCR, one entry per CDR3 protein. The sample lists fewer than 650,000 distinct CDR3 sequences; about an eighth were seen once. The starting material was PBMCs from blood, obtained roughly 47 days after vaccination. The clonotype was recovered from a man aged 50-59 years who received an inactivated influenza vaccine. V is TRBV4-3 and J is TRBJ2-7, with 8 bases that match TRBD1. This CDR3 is CASSLDRGAYEQYF. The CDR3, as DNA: TGCGCCAGCAGTCTTGACAGGGGAGCCTACGAGCAGTACTTC.